The source of this T cell receptor (beta chain) is a study of T cells expressing NK-cell markers. Note on this clonotype: Its specificity is not known.

CDR3 length: 13 residues. Study findings and constraints: In several donors, dominant NKG2C+ clonotypes were about 1.0-7.5% of CD8+ T cells.

TCRdb derives one entry per CDR3 protein from the 5' RACE reads, leaving out DNA. Recorded for this sample: roughly 150,000 distinct CDR3 sequences. This clonotype was obtained from a woman between 18 and 70 years old in good health. Sequenced: blood T cells: a sorted CD56 or NKG2C T cell subset, CD4+ or CD8+ T cells, or bulk PBMC T cells (not recorded which). The chain combines TRBV12-3 or TRBV12-4 with TRBJ1-1; TCRdb outputs TRBD1, but without DNA this stays unchecked. CDR3 sequence reads: CASKAGTETEAFF.